The 16 T cell receptor beta chains in this list originate from one sample, sequenced in a study of blood T cell repertoires in COVID-19. Here immunoSEQ multiplex PCR was the method, and the copy in TCRdb shows in-frame clones only, minus some. The sample yields around 470,000 clones, 89% seen once. The sequenced material came from peripheral blood. Every receptor here comes from a man aged 18 to 30 with COVID-19, enrolled during active disease.

The rearrangement links TRBV2 to TRBJ1-2; TRBD1 agrees at 10 bases. Trimming cost V 8 bases and J 4 bases; bases outside gene matches: 7. Germline V gene lookup returns CDR1 SNHLY and CDR2 FYNNEI. This CDR3 is 14 amino acids long. The CDR3 protein is CASRPGQGSYGYTF. For the CDR3, the DNA is TGTGCCAGCCGTCCGGGACAGGGGAGCTATGGCTACACCTTC.

The chain links TRBV18 to TRBJ1-6, with a possible D match to TRBD1 (6 bases). CDR3 length: 17 residues. Germline assignment: CDR1 KGHSH and CDR2 LQKENI. V was pared by 4 bases and J by 8 bases, with 21 bases between. CDR3 protein: CASSLNRESTADSPLHF. The CDR3 DNA reads TGTGCCAGCTCACTCAACAGGGAGTCGACCGCGGATTCACCCCTCCACTTT.

This chain connects TRBV4-1 to TRBJ1-5; TRBD1 is a possible D gene (6 bases). V was pared by 0 bases and J by 5 bases, with 17 bases between. Per germline, CDR1 MGHRA and CDR2 YSYEKL. The CDR3 spans 17 residues. CDR3 region: CASSQDKSRGLHQPQHF. The CDR3 DNA reads TGCGCCAGCAGCCAAGATAAATCCAGGGGTCTTCATCAGCCCCAGCATTTT.

The chain is built from TRBV28 and TRBJ1-5; D remains ambiguous. Germline V gives CDR1 MDHEN, CDR2 SYDVKM. V gave up 2 bases and J gave up 5 bases, with 10 bases separating them. The CDR3 runs 14 residues. CDR3: CASSLMVADQPQHF. The DNA of the CDR3 is TGTGCCAGCAGTTTAATGGTAGCAGATCAGCCCCAGCATTTT.

The chain carries TRBV18 and TRBJ2-5; 12 positions agree with TRBD2. The V and J ends lost 0 bases and 5 bases, in that order; junction bases with no gene match: 4. This CDR3 region has 16 residues. Germline CDR1 is KGHSH and CDR2 is LQKENI. The CDR3 sequence is CASSPPGLAGPETQYF. The CDR3, as DNA: TGTGCCAGCTCACCACCGGGACTAGCGGGTCCGGAGACCCAGTACTTC.

CDR3 in DNA: TGTGCCAGCAGCTTCGGCTCGTTAGCGGGAGACCCCTACGAGCAGTACTTC. Amino acids: CASSFGSLAGDPYEQYF. This chain joins TRBV5-4 and TRBJ2-7, with 9 bases that match TRBD2. CDR3 size: 17 residues. With V trimmed by 2 bases and J by 2 bases, 11 bases remained unmatched. Germline-derived CDR1 and CDR2 are SGHNT and YYREEE (reference sequence).

This chain joins TRBV2 and TRBJ2-4; D is unresolved. V lost 1 base and J lost 0, with 7 bases in between. The CDR3 loop spans 15 amino acids. Germline V CDR1 and CDR2: SNHLY, FYNNEI. The CDR3: CASSEVSLAKNIQYF. Written as DNA, the CDR3 is TGTGCCAGCAGTGAAGTCTCCTTAGCCAAAAACATTCAGTACTTC.

J is TRBJ2-1 and V is TRBV24-1; a possible D gene is TRBD1 (6 bases). Deletions cut 3 bases from V and 4 bases from J, with 12 bases between. Germline V CDR1 and CDR2: KGHDR, SFDVKD. This CDR3 contains 15 residues. In nucleotides, the CDR3 is TGTGCCACCAGTGATGCTGGGACATTATACAATGAGCAGTTCTTC. This encodes CATSDAGTLYNEQFF.

The chain joins TRBV20-1 to TRBJ2-5; 8 bases are a match to TRBD1. Germline V gene sequence: CDR1 DFQATT, CDR2 SNEGSKA (reference sequence). Germline trimming cut 6 bases from V and 5 bases from J; bases unmatched to any gene: 2. The CDR3 covers 11 residues. CDR3 loop: CSATGGETQYF. The CDR3 DNA reads as TGCAGTGCAACAGGGGGGGAGACCCAGTACTTC.

The rearrangement uses TRBV7-8 and TRBJ2-1; weak D call: TRBD2 (5 bases). Germline assignment: CDR1 SGHVS and CDR2 FQNEAQ. The CDR3 consists of 13 residues. V shed 5 bases and J shed 7 bases, with 12 bases lying between them. The CDR3 bases are TGTGCCAGCAGCGAACTAGTGCTTAATGAGCAGTTCTTC. As protein: CASSELVLNEQFF.

The sample holds a few counts of this clone. The chain carries TRBV24-1 and TRBJ2-3; 10 positions match TRBD1. Germline CDR1 and CDR2: KGHDR and SFDVKD. CDR3 length: 15 residues. V shed 7 bases and J 4 bases; nucleotides not matched to a gene: 7. CDR3 sequence reads: CATSRQGARADTQYF. The CDR3, as DNA: TGTGCCACCAGCAGACAGGGGGCGAGGGCAGATACGCAGTATTTT.

The chain has TRBV9 and TRBJ2-1; D uncertain. Trimming stripped 0 bases from V and 9 bases from J, with 10 bases between. Germline lookup yields CDR1 SGDLS and CDR2 YYNGEE. This CDR3 is 13 amino acids long. The chain's CDR3 is CASSVARVSEQFF. The CDR3 DNA sequence: TGTGCCAGCAGCGTAGCCCGGGTTAGTGAGCAGTTCTTC.

The genes are TRBV5-1 and TRBJ1-1, with a weak D call TRBD1 (6 bases). The length of the CDR3 is 15 residues. CDR1 and CDR2 from the germline V gene are SGHRS and YFSETQ. With 4 bases removed from V and 7 bases from J, the gap between germline ends came to 20 bases. DNA of the CDR3: TGCGCCAGCAGCGGCACGCCGGGACAACAGTTTGAAGCTTTCTTT. Its translation: CASSGTPGQQFEAFF.

The chain couples TRBV18 to TRBJ2-1, with 8 bases that match TRBD2. After removal of 3 bases from V and 0 bases from J, the junction contained 4 bases not matched to a gene. Germline V gene sequence: CDR1 KGHSH, CDR2 LQKENI. The CDR3 has 16 residues. The CDR3 region is CASSPWSGSSYNEQFF. The CDR3 DNA reads as TGTGCCAGCTCACCCTGGAGCGGGAGCTCCTACAATGAGCAGTTCTTC.

The rearrangement joins TRBV7-6 to TRBJ1-1; TRBD1 might be the D (5 bases). Trimming removed 2 bases at V and 4 bases at J, with 11 bases between. This CDR3 contains 14 residues. CDR1 is SGHVS, CDR2 FNYEAQ, per germline. This chain's CDR3 is CASSLQGTFTEAFF. The CDR3 DNA reads TGTGCCAGCAGCTTACAGGGTACGTTCACTGAAGCTTTCTTT.

This chain joins TRBV4-1 and TRBJ2-7, with D hard to call. V dropped 0 bases and J dropped 3 bases, with 9 bases sitting between them. Per germline, CDR1 MGHRA and CDR2 YSYEKL. The CDR3 spans 14 residues. The DNA for the CDR3 is TGCGCCAGCAGCCAAGATGACGGGTACTACGAGCAGTACTTC. Its protein product is CASSQDDGYYEQYF.